A selection of T cell receptor beta chains follows, all from one sample in a study of blood T cells in healthy people across ages. Each CDR3 protein is one row after TCRdb ran MiXCR on the 5' RACE reads. The sample comprises hundreds of thousands of distinct CDR3 sequences, 20% to 25% of which are singletons, and 9.4% rests with the top ten. The same sample was also used in a study of T cells of mothers and their children.

What was sequenced was blood. Receptor source: a boy between 5 and 17 years old in good health. The conserved cysteine and the conserved F or W are not part of the CDR3 here.

J | V | CDR3
TRBJ2-1 | TRBV29-1 | SVEDADNEQF
TRBJ1-6 | TRBV5-1 | ASSLAYFLRPLH
TRBJ2-5 | TRBV9 | ASSVEASGGQETQY
TRBJ2-1 | TRBV29-1 | SVEVQGGMTRPPYNEQF
. | TRBV5-1 | ASSFLPGPYPETQY
TRBJ2-1 | TRBV20-1 | SARGAGGPFFVNEQF
TRBJ2-1 | TRBV18 | ASSQGGGPYNEQF
TRBJ1-4 | TRBV20-1 | SAQRQDSKTGFNEKLF
TRBJ2-5 | TRBV12-3/TRBV12-4 | ASSGDHEETQY
TRBJ1-5 | TRBV12-3/TRBV12-4 | ASSSAYSNQPQH
TRBJ1-4 | TRBV20-1 | NASRVGNEKLF
TRBJ1-2 | TRBV6-6 | ASSYLGEGALSGYT
TRBJ2-2 | TRBV5-1 | ASRQENTGELF
TRBJ1-2 | TRBV27 | ASSSLTGGYT
TRBJ2-1 | TRBV10-1 | ASSRLAGDGNEQF
TRBJ2-5 | TRBV29-1 | SVPLKEYQETQY
TRBJ2-1 | TRBV5-1 | ASSLITSGGNEQF
TRBJ2-6 | TRBV5-1 | ASSLVPSGSGTGANVLT
TRBJ1-1 | TRBV27 | ASSFTGFTEAF
TRBJ2-1 | TRBV12-3/TRBV12-4 | ASSPPGGGPLIEQF
TRBJ1-3 | TRBV6-5 | ASTSAGTGRNTIY
TRBJ1-3 | TRBV29-1 | SVNTDWSSGNTIY
TRBJ2-3 | TRBV6-2/TRBV6-3 | ASSYARGAADTQY
TRBJ2-5 | TRBV7-8 | ASSKTGDLQETQY
TRBJ2-1 | TRBV29-1 | SGWDNEQF
TRBJ1-2 | TRBV25-1 | ASSEGGKGVYGYT
TRBJ2-5 | TRBV5-1 | ASTKNAGVEGETQY
TRBJ1-2 | TRBV12-3/TRBV12-4 | ASSLARGKDGYT
TRBJ2-1 | TRBV12-3/TRBV12-4 | ASSRRTGGIGEQF
. | TRBV20-1 | SALTGLAGGNEQF
TRBJ2-5 | TRBV4-1 | ASSHGAGGSQETQY
TRBJ2-1 | TRBV19 | ASSFGGTGQEQF
TRBJ2-3 | TRBV19 | ATRTSGGTDTQY
TRBJ1-4 | TRBV20-1 | SADREANEKLF
TRBJ2-1 | TRBV7-2 | ASSLAGQSGSSYNEQF
TRBJ2-5 | TRBV7-2 | ASSSERETQY
TRBJ2-1 | TRBV12-3/TRBV12-4 | ASSQQRGLTNEQF
. | TRBV29-1 | SVVGTSVYNEQF
TRBJ1-2 | TRBV12-3/TRBV12-4 | ASSLRGTGGYGYT
TRBJ2-1 | TRBV12-3/TRBV12-4 | ASSFGGWNEQF
. | TRBV7-8 | ASSPILAGDYEQY
. | TRBV5-1 | ASSPLLAGGLDEQF
TRBJ2-2 | TRBV6-1 | ASRGAITGGLF
. | TRBV6-2/TRBV6-3 | ASSDHGVQETQY
TRBJ2-5 | TRBV5-1 | ASSFSGLAGGETQY
TRBJ2-2 | TRBV4-1 | ASSQVSERLNTGELF
TRBJ1-6 | TRBV12-3/TRBV12-4 | ASSLVGGVSPLH
TRBJ2-5 | TRBV12-3/TRBV12-4 | ASSLPVGAYQETQY
TRBJ1-2 | TRBV12-3/TRBV12-4 | ASSPREGREGYT
TRBJ2-1 | TRBV18 | ASSPPMFRGLNEQF
TRBJ2-1 | TRBV7-2 | ASRRSSGNEQF